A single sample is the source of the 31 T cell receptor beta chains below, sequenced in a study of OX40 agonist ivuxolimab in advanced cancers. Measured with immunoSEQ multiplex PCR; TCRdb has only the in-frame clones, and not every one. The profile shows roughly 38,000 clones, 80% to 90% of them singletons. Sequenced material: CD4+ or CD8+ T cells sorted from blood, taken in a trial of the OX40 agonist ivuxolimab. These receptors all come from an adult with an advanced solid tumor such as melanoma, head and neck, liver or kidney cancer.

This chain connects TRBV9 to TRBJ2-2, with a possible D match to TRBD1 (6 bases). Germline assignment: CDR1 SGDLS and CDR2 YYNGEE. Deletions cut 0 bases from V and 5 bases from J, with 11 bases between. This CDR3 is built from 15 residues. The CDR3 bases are TGTGCCAGCAGCGTAGGTCCAGGGGAAACCGGGGAGCTGTTTTTT. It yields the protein CASSVGPGETGELFF.

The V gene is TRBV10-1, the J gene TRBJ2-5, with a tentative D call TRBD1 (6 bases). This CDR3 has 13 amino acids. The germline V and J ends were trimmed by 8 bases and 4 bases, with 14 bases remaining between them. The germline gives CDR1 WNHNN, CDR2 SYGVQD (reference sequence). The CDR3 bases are TGCGCCAGCGGACCACAGGGAAGAGAGACCCAGTACTTC. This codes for CASGPQGRETQYF.

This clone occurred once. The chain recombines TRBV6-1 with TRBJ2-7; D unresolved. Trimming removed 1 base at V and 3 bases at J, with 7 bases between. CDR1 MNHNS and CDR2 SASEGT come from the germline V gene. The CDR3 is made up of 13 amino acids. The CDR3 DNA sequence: TGTGCCAGCAGTGAAGAAGCTCGCTACGAGCAGTACTTC. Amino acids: CASSEEARYEQYF.

CDR3 DNA sequence: TGCGCCAGCAGCTTGACGACAGGGTCGACCGGGGGGTCCTACGAGCAGTACTTC. Its translation is CASSLTTGSTGGSYEQYF. The chain couples TRBV5-1 to TRBJ2-7, with D perhaps being TRBD1 or TRBD2 (7 bases each). Germline assignment: CDR1 SGHRS and CDR2 YFSETQ. Deletions cut 1 base from V and 1 base from J, with 21 bases between. This CDR3 region has 18 residues.

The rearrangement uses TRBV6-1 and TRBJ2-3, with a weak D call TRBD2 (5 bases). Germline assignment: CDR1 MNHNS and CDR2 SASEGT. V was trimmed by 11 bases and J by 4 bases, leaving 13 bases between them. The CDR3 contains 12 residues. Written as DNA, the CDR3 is TGTGCCGGAGGATCGCGGGCAGATACGCAGTATTTT. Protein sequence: CAGGSRADTQYF.

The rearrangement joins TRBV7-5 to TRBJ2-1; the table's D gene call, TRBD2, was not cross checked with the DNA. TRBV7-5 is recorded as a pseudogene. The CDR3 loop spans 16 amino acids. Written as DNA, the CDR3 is TGTGTCAGAAGCCCCGGACTAGCGGGAGTAGGTAATGAGCAGTTCTTC. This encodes CVRSPGLAGVGNEQFF.

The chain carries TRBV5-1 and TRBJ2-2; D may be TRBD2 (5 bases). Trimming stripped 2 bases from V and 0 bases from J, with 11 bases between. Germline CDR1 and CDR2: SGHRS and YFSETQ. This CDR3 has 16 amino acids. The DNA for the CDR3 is TGCGCCAGCAGCTTTCATGGGAGAACGAACACCGGGGAGCTGTTTTTT. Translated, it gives CASSFHGRTNTGELFF.

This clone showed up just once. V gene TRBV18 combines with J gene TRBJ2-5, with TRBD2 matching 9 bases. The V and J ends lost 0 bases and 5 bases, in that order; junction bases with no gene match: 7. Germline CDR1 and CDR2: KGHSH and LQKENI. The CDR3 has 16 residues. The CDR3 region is CASSPPGLASGETQYF. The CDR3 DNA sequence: TGTGCCAGCTCACCACCGGGACTAGCCTCGGGGGAGACCCAGTACTTC.

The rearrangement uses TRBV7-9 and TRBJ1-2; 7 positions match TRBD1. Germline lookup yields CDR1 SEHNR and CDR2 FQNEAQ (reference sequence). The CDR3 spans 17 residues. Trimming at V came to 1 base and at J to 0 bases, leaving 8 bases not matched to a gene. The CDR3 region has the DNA TGTGCCAGCAGCTTAGTAAGCCAGGGGGAAGCTAACTATGGCTACACCTTC. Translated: CASSLVSQGEANYGYTF.

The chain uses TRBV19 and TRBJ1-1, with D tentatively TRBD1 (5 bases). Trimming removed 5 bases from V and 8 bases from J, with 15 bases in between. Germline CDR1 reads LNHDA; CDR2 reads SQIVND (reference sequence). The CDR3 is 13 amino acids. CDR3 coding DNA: TGTGCCAGTAGTTACGGTGCCCGGGGGGAAGCTTTCTTT. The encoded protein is CASSYGARGEAFF. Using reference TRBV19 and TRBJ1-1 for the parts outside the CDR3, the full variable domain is DGGITQSPKYLFRKEGQNVTLSCEQNLNHDAMYWYRQDPGQGLRLIYYSQIVNDFQKGDIAEGYSVSREKKESFPLTVTSAQKNPTAFYLCASSYGARGEAFFGQGTRLTVV.

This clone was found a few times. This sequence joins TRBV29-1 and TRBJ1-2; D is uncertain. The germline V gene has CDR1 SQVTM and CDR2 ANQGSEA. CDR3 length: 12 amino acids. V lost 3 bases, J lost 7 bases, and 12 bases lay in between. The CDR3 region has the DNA TGCAGCGTTGATGGGAGTTACGGTGGCTACACCTTC. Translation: CSVDGSYGGYTF.

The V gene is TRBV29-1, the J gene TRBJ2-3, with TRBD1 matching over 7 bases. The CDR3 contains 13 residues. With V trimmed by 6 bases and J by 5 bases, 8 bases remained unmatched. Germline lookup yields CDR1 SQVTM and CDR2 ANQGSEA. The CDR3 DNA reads TGCAGCGTGCGACGACAGGGCAGAGATACGCAGTATTTT. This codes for CSVRRQGRDTQYF.

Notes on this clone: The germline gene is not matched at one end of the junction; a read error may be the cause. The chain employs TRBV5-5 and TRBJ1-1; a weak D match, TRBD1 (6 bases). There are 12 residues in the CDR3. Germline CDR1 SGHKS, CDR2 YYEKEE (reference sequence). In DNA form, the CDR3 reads TGTGCCAGCAGCCCCACAGGGACTGGAGCTTTCTTT. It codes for CASSPTGTGAFF.

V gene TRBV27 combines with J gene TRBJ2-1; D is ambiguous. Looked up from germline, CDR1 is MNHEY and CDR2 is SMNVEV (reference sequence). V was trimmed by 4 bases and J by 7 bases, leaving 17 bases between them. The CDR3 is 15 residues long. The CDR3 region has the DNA TGTGCCAGCAGTTATAAGGCTGTACATTTGAATGAGCAGTTCTTC. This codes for CASSYKAVHLNEQFF.

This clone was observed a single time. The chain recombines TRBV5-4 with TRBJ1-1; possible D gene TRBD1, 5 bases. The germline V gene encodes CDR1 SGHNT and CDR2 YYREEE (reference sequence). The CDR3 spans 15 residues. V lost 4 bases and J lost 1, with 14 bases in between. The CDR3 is CASSGGTVRNTEAFF. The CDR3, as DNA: TGTGCCAGCAGCGGGGGGACGGTAAGGAACACTGAAGCTTTCTTT.

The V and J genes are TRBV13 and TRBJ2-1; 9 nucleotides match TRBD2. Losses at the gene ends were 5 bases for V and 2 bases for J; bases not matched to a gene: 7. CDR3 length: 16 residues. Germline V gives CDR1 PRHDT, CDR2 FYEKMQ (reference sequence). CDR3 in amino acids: CASSPRSGGPYNEQFF. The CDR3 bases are TGTGCCAGCAGCCCGAGGAGCGGGGGGCCCTACAATGAGCAGTTCTTC. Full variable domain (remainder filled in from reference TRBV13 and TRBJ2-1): AAGVIQSPRHLIKEKRETATLKCYPIPRHDTVYWYQQGPGQDPQFLISFYEKMQSDKGSIPDRFSAQQFSDYHSELNMSSLELGDSALYFCASSPRSGGPYNEQFFGPGTRLTVL.

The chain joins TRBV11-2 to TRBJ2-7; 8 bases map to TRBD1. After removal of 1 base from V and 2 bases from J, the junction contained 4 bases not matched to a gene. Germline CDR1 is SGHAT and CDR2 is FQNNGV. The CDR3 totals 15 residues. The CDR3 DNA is TGTGCCAGCAGCTTAGGACAGGGGTACACCTACGAGCAGTACTTC. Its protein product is CASSLGQGYTYEQYF.

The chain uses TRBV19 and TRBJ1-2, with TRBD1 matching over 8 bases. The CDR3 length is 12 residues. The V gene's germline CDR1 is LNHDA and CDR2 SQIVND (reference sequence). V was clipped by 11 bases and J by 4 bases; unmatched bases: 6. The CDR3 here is CAGRQGTYGYTF. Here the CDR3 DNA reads TGTGCCGGGAGACAGGGGACCTATGGCTACACCTTC.

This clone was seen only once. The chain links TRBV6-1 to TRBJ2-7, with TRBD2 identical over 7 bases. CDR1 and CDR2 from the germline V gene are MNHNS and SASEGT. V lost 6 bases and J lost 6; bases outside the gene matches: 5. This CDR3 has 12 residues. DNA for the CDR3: TGTGCCAGCAGATCAACTAGCGTCGAGCAGTACTTC. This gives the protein CASRSTSVEQYF.

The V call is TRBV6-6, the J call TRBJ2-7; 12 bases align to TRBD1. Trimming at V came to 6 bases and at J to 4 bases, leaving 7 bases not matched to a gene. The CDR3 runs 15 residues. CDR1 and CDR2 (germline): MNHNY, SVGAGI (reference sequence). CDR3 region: CASSSGTGGDYEQYF. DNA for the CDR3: TGTGCCAGCAGCTCCGGGACAGGGGGCGATTACGAGCAGTACTTC.

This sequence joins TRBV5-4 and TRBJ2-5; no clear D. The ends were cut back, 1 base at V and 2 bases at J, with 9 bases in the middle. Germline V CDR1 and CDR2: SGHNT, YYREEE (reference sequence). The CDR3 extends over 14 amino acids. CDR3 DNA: TGTGCCAGCAGCTTGAGGACGAATCAAGAGACCCAGTACTTC. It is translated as CASSLRTNQETQYF.

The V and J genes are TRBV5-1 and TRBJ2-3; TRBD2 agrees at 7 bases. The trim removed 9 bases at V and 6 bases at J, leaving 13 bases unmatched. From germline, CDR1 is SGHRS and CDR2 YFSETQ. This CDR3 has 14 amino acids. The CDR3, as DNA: TGCGCCACTAGGAGGGCGGAAGCGGGGGATACGCAGTATTTT. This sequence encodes CATRRAEAGDTQYF.

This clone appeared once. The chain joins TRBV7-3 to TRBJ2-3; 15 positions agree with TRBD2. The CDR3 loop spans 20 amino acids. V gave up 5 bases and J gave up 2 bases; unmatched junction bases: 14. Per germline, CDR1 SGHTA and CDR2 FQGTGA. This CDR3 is CASSPYWGTSGRSPTDTQYF. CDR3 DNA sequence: TGTGCCAGCAGCCCTTATTGGGGGACTAGCGGGAGGTCGCCCACAGATACGCAGTATTTT.

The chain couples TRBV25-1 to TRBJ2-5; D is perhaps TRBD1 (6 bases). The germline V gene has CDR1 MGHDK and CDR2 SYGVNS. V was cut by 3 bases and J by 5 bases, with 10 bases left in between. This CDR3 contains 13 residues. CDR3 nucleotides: TGTGCCAGCAGTGAGGGGGCGGCTGAGACCCAGTACTTC. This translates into CASSEGAAETQYF.

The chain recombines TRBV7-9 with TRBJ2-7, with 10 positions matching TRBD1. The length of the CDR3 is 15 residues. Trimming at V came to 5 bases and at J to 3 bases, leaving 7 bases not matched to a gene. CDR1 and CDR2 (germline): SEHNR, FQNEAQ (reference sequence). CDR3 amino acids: CASSRRDRGFYEQYF. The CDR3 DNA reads TGTGCCAGCAGCAGGCGGGACAGGGGATTCTACGAGCAGTACTTC.

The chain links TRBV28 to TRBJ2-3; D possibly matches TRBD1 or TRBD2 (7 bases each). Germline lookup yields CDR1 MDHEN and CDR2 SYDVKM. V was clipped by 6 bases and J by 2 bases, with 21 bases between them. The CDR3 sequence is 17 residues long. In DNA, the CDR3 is TGTGCCAGCAGCGCGACCGCAGGGGGAGGGGACACAGATACGCAGTATTTT. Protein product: CASSATAGGGDTDTQYF.

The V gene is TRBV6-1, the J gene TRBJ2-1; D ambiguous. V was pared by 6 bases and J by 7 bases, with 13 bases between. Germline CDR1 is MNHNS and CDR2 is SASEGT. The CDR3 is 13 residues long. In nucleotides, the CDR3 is TGTGCCAGCAGAATTCCCAACCTAAATGAGCAGTTCTTC. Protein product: CASRIPNLNEQFF.

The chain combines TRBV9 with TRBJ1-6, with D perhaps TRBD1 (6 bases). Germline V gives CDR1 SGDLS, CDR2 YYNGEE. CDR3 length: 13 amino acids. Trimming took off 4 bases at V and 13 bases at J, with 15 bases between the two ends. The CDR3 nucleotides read TGTGCCAGCAGCTCCCCAGGGGAAGGGCCCCTCCACTTT. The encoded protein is CASSSPGEGPLHF.

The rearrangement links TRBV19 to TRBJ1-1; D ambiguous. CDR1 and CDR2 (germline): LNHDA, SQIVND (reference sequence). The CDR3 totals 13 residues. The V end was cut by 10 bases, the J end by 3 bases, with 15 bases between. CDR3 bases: TGTGCCACCTCCCTTTGGCAAGACACTGAAGCTTTCTTT. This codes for CATSLWQDTEAFF. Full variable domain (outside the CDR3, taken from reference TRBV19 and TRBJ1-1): DGGITQSPKYLFRKEGQNVTLSCEQNLNHDAMYWYRQDPGQGLRLIYYSQIVNDFQKGDIAEGYSVSREKKESFPLTVTSAQKNPTAFYLCATSLWQDTEAFFGQGTRLTVV.

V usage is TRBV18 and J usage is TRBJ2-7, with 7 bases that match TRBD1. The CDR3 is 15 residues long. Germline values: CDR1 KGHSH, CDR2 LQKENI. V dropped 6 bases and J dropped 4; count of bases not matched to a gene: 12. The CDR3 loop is CASSRSTGEVYEQYF. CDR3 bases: TGTGCCAGCTCGCGTTCTACAGGGGAAGTGTACGAGCAGTACTTC. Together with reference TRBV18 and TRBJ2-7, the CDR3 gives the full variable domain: NAGVMQNPRHLVRRRGQEARLRCSPMKGHSHVYWYRQLPEEGLKFMVYLQKENIIDESGMPKERFSAEFPKEGPSILRIQQVVRGDSAAYFCASSRSTGEVYEQYFGPGTRLTVT.

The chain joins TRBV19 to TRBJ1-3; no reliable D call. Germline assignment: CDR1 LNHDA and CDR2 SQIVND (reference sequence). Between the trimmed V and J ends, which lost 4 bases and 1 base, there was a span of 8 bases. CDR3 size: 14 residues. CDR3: CASSTQQSGNTIYF. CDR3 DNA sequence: TGTGCCAGTAGTACACAGCAATCTGGAAACACCATATATTTT.